What follows are 30 T cell receptor beta chains derived from one specimen sequenced in a study of CD8+CD57+ T cells in acquired aplastic anemia. It was genomic DNA that served as the template for profiling TCR beta VDJ and CDR3. TCRdb analysed the reads with MiXCR anew, one entry per CDR3 protein. The sample shows around 200,000 distinct CDR3 sequences, around 60% of them seen only once. The sequenced material came from sorted CD4+, CD8+, or CD8+CD57+ T cells (not recorded which) from PBMCs. The receptors were gathered from a human donor in good health.

This chain links TRBV29-1 with TRBJ2-7, with D maybe TRBD1 (7 bases). Trimming pared 6 bases from V and 4 bases from J, leaving 13 bases between. The CDR3 sequence is 12 residues long. The germline V gene has CDR1 SQVTM and CDR2 ANQGSEA. Here the CDR3 reads CSVQQGRYEQYF. In nucleotides, the CDR3 is TGCAGCGTCCAACAGGGGAGGTACGAGCAGTACTTC.

This clonotype was counted many times. The J gene is TRBJ2-7, the V gene TRBV6-2 or TRBV6-3, with D perhaps TRBD1 (6 bases). Trimming removed 2 bases from V and 6 bases from J, with 14 bases in between. The CDR3 sequence is 14 residues long. Germline loops: CDR1 MNHEY, CDR2 SVGEGT. CDR3 protein: CASSYGQLHPEQYF. For the CDR3, the DNA is TGTGCCAGCAGTTACGGACAGCTACACCCCGAGCAGTACTTC.

The chain combines TRBV5-1 with TRBJ1-1; D might be TRBD1 (6 bases). Germline CDR1 SGHRS, CDR2 YFSETQ. Between the trimmed V and J ends, which lost 4 bases and 0 bases, there was a span of 13 bases. CDR3 length: 15 residues. CDR3: CASSNRQALNTEAFF. For the CDR3, the DNA is TGCGCCAGCAGCAACCGACAGGCGTTGAACACTGAAGCTTTCTTT.

The rearrangement joins TRBV10-3 to TRBJ2-3, with no clear D. Germline lookup yields CDR1 ENHRY and CDR2 SYGVKD. With 2 bases removed from V and 0 bases from J, the gap between germline ends came to 9 bases. This CDR3 contains 15 residues. The CDR3 region has the DNA TGTGCCATCAGTGAGCCAACTCTCAGCACAGATACGCAGTATTTT. It encodes CAISEPTLSTDTQYF.

To note about this clonotype: A much larger clone is a single base away; this may be a read error. The rearrangement links TRBV6-1 to TRBJ2-6; D unclear. CDR1 is MNHNS, CDR2 SASEGT, per germline. The CDR3 has 15 residues. The CDR3 DNA follows: TGTGCCAGCAGTGGAGTCAGCTCTGGGGTCAACGTCCTGACTTTC. Translated, it gives CASSGVSSGVNVLTF.

This clonotype turned up a few times. The chain recombines TRBV20-1 with TRBJ2-1, with TRBD2 matching 7 bases. The germline gives CDR1 DFQATT, CDR2 SNEGSKA (reference sequence). J was trimmed by 3 bases and V by 3 bases; bases with no gene match: 5. This CDR3 has 14 residues. The CDR3 protein is CSASLGGSYNEQFF. For the CDR3, the DNA is TGCAGTGCTAGCCTGGGCGGGAGCTACAATGAGCAGTTCTTC.

The gene calls are TRBV24-1 and TRBJ2-1; D is possibly TRBD1 or TRBD2 (5 bases each). Germline assignment: CDR1 KGHDR and CDR2 SFDVKD. CDR3 length equals 14 residues. V was clipped by 9 bases and J by 8 bases, with 19 bases between them. The DNA of the CDR3 is TGTGCCACCGCCGGGGCGGCATCACGGCATGAGCAGTTCTTC. Translation gives CATAGAASRHEQFF.

The gene calls are TRBV19 and TRBJ2-7; a weak D match, TRBD2 (6 bases). CDR3 length: 13 amino acids. Per germline, CDR1 LNHDA and CDR2 SQIVND (reference sequence). V was shortened by 5 bases and J by 3 bases, with 11 bases between the two germline ends. The CDR3 spells CASSPGLNYEQYF. CDR3 DNA sequence: TGTGCCAGTAGTCCGGGACTCAACTACGAGCAGTACTTC.

This clonotype has more than one count but fewer than ten. The chain is built from TRBV7-3 and TRBJ2-3; D not resolved. The CDR3 extends over 14 amino acids. Trimming shortened V by 5 bases and J by 0 bases, and 9 bases separated the two germline ends. Germline V lookup: CDR1 SGHTA, CDR2 FQGTGA. The CDR3 DNA follows: TGTGCCAGCAGCCGTGACGGTAGCACAGATACGCAGTATTTT. Translation: CASSRDGSTDTQYF.

This rearrangement joins TRBV6-6 to TRBJ2-3; D is unresolved. The CDR3 is 14 residues long. V lost 6 bases and J 5 bases, leaving 15 bases between the germline ends. The V gene's germline CDR1 is MNHNY and CDR2 SVGAGI (reference sequence). CDR3 in DNA: TGTGCCAGCAGCTATCTGTTGGATAGAGATACGCAGTATTTT. This gives the protein CASSYLLDRDTQYF.

Turning to this clonotype: One junction end disagrees with the germline gene, perhaps due to a read error. V usage is TRBV7-9 and J usage is TRBJ2-7; D perhaps matches TRBD2 (6 bases). Germline CDR1 reads SEHNR; CDR2 reads FQNEAQ (reference sequence). The CDR3 is 15 residues long. The chain's CDR3 is CASSQVSGLGYEQYF. The CDR3 bases are TGCGCCAGCAGCCAAGTGTCGGGACTGGGCTACGAGCAGTACTTC.

The rearrangement uses TRBV15 and TRBJ1-4; 8 bases fit TRBD1. V was pared by 9 bases and J by 2 bases, with 5 bases of the junction left unmatched. Germline-derived CDR1 and CDR2 are LNHNV and YYDKDF (reference sequence). The CDR3 length is 14 residues. The CDR3 loop reads CATGQGATNEKLFF. CDR3 DNA: TGTGCCACTGGTCAGGGGGCGACTAATGAAAAACTGTTTTTT.

The rearrangement joins TRBV7-2 to TRBJ2-5; 7 positions match TRBD2. V was clipped by 6 bases and J by 4 bases; unmatched bases: 5. The CDR3 runs to 13 residues. Germline V CDR1 and CDR2: SGHTA, FQGNSA. The CDR3 here is CASRGASGETQYF. CDR3 sequence (DNA): TGTGCCAGCAGGGGAGCTAGCGGAGAGACCCAGTACTTC. Full variable domain (remainder filled in from reference TRBV7-2 and TRBJ2-5): GAGVSQSPSNKVTEKGKDVELRCDPISGHTALYWYRQSLGQGLEFLIYFQGNSAPDKSGLPSDRFSAERTGGSVSTLTIQRTQQEDSAVYLCASRGASGETQYFGPGTRLLVL.

Worth noting for this clonotype: A clone one base away is much larger, so this may be a read error. In this CDR3 the conserved last residue, phenylalanine or tryptophan, is missing, so a read error is likely. The chain carries TRBV10-2 and TRBJ1-1; perhaps TRBD1 as D (5 bases). Trimming removed 3 bases from V and 4 bases from J, with 15 bases in between. Per the germline V gene, CDR1 is WSHSY and CDR2 is SAAADI. This CDR3 spans 15 amino acids. Here the CDR3 DNA reads TGCGCCAGCAGTGAAGGTTGGGGCGGGAGCACTGAAGCTTTCTCT. Translating it yields CASSEGWGGSTEAFS.

This chain uses TRBV11-3 with TRBJ2-2; 7 bases are shared with TRBD1. CDR1 is SGHNT, CDR2 YENEEA, per germline. V was clipped by 0 bases and J by 6 bases; unmatched bases: 10. The CDR3 extends over 17 amino acids. The CDR3 coding sequence is TGTGCCAGCAGCTTAGATCCTTGGACAGGAGGACCCGGGGAGCTGTTTTTT. This codes for CASSLDPWTGGPGELFF.

V usage is TRBV12-3 or TRBV12-4 and J usage is TRBJ1-2; D possibly corresponds to TRBD1 (6 bases). The CDR3 runs to 15 residues. The germline V and J ends were trimmed by 5 bases and 6 bases, with 19 bases remaining between them. The CDR3 DNA is TGTGCCAGCAGTGTCACCAGGGGCGGCATAAATGGCTACACCTTC. Its translation is CASSVTRGGINGYTF.

This chain connects TRBV4-3 to TRBJ2-1, with 8 bases that match TRBD2. The length of the CDR3 is 18 residues. Germline V gives CDR1 LGHNA, CDR2 YSLEER. Losses at the gene ends were 4 bases for V and 7 bases for J; bases not matched to a gene: 18. The CDR3 loop reads CASSPTTDAGGPGNEQFF. The CDR3 bases are TGCGCCAGCAGCCCCACTACCGACGCGGGGGGCCCGGGGAATGAGCAGTTCTTC.

This clonotype showed up just a few times. The chain employs TRBV6-1 and TRBJ2-7, with 10 bases fitting TRBD1. V shed 7 bases and J 4 bases; nucleotides not matched to a gene: 10. Germline CDR1 and CDR2: MNHNS and SASEGT. The CDR3 loop spans 15 amino acids. The CDR3 nucleotides read TGTGCCAGCACCTTCGAGGGGACAGGGGCTTACGAGCAGTACTTC. The encoded protein is CASTFEGTGAYEQYF.

V and J are TRBV5-1 and TRBJ1-2, with 8 nucleotides matching TRBD1. Germline V gives CDR1 SGHRS, CDR2 YFSETQ. Germline trimming cut 5 bases from V and 6 bases from J; bases unmatched to any gene: 6. This CDR3 is built from 13 residues. The CDR3 coding sequence is TGCGCCAGCAGACGGACAGGGTTGGATGGCTACACCTTC. Protein sequence: CASRRTGLDGYTF.

The chain is built from TRBV7-2 and TRBJ2-5; D is possibly TRBD2 (5 bases). CDR1 and CDR2 from the germline V gene are SGHTA and FQGNSA. Deletions cut 5 bases from V and 4 bases from J, with 17 bases between. This CDR3 is built from 15 residues. Here the CDR3 reads CASSPEGTYRETQYF. CDR3 nucleotide sequence: TGTGCCAGCAGCCCAGAGGGAACCTACCGAGAGACCCAGTACTTC.

This clonotype has at least ten counts. This sequence joins TRBV7-2 and TRBJ2-7, with TRBD1 matching over 8 bases. Germline V gene lookup returns CDR1 SGHTA and CDR2 FQGNSA. The junction had 8 bases not matched to a gene; V was cut back by 5 bases and J by 5 bases. The CDR3 loop spans 14 amino acids. As DNA, the CDR3 is TGTGCCAGCAGCAACAGGGGGTACAGGGACGAGCAGTACTTC. It yields the protein CASSNRGYRDEQYF.

CDR3 coding DNA: TGTGCCAGCAGCCCCTCAACCCTAGCGGGAGAGCTCTCCGAGCAGTACTTC. This translates into CASSPSTLAGELSEQYF. The chain recombines TRBV3-1 with TRBJ2-7; 10 nucleotides line up with TRBD2. The V gene end was trimmed by 4 bases and the J gene end by 6 bases; junction bases not matched to a gene: 15. CDR1 is LGHDT and CDR2 is YNNKEL in the germline V gene (reference sequence). The length of the CDR3 is 17 residues.

This clonotype was detected many times. This chain uses TRBV12-3 or TRBV12-4 with TRBJ1-1; tentative D call: TRBD1 (5 bases). V was clipped by 5 bases and J by 1 base, with 17 bases between them. There are 16 residues in the CDR3. DNA for the CDR3: TGTGCCAGCAGTCCGGAGGGACGGGCAGGGAACACTGAAGCTTTCTTT. Translating it yields CASSPEGRAGNTEAFF.

V is TRBV18 and J is TRBJ1-4; maybe TRBD1 (5 bases). V was pared by 3 bases and J by 13 bases, with 12 bases between. The CDR3 contains 12 residues. CDR1 KGHSH and CDR2 LQKENI come from the germline V gene. The CDR3 DNA follows: TGTGCCAGCTCACCTCGGGACGATGGACTGTTTTTT. This gives the protein CASSPRDDGLFF.

CDR3 region: CASSLGGPRETQYF. For the CDR3, the DNA is TGTGCCAGCAGCTTAGGAGGCCCTAGGGAGACCCAGTACTTC. This chain uses TRBV7-2 with TRBJ2-5; no clear D gene. The germline CDR1 and CDR2 sequences are SGHTA and FQGNSA. V was shortened by 1 base and J by 5 bases, with 11 bases between the two germline ends. The CDR3 has 14 amino acids.

V and J are TRBV7-8 and TRBJ2-1; 10 bases are a match to TRBD2. Germline-derived CDR1 and CDR2 are SGHVS and FQNEAQ. The CDR3 spans 15 residues. The ends lost 5 bases at V and 6 bases at J; junction bases unmatched: 7. In DNA form, the CDR3 reads TGTGCCAGCAGCCTGAGCGGGGGGGGCCCCAATGAGCAGTTCTTC. This sequence encodes CASSLSGGGPNEQFF.

Points on this clonotype: An end of the junction does not agree with germline; a read error may underlie this. This chain joins TRBV6-5 and TRBJ2-1; D unclear. The CDR3 spans 12 residues. CDR1 is MNHEY and CDR2 is SVGAGI in the germline V gene. This CDR3 is CASSFESNKQFF. The CDR3 region has the DNA TGTGCCAGCAGTTTTGAGAGCAATAAGCAGTTCTTC.

J is TRBJ2-5 and V is TRBV5-8; D is possibly TRBD2 (5 bases). CDR3 length equals 14 residues. The germline CDR1 and CDR2 sequences are SGHTS and YDEGEE. V lost 0 bases and J 3 bases, leaving 9 bases between the germline ends. CDR3 DNA: TGTGCCAGCAGCTTGGTGCTGCGGGAAGAGACCCAGTACTTC. As protein: CASSLVLREETQYF.

Of note for this clonotype: Being one base from a much bigger clone, this may be a read error. The rearrangement uses TRBV6-1 and TRBJ2-1, with TRBD2 as a possible D gene (5 bases). V was shortened by 5 bases and J by 6 bases, with 11 bases between the two germline ends. This CDR3 comprises 13 residues. In germline, CDR1 is MNHNS, CDR2 SASEGT. CDR3 in amino acids: CASSWTDCNEQFF. CDR3 DNA sequence: TGTGCCAGCAGTTGGACGGACTGCAATGAGCAGTTCTTC.

This clonotype was observed many times. V gene TRBV7-6 combines with J gene TRBJ2-7; D uncertain. Trimming stripped 0 bases from V and 2 bases from J, with 5 bases between. Germline CDR1 is SGHVS and CDR2 is FNYEAQ. This CDR3 contains 13 residues. The CDR3 loop is CASSLAPAYEQYF. The CDR3 DNA sequence: TGTGCCAGCAGCTTAGCGCCCGCCTACGAGCAGTACTTC.